Following are 8 T cell receptor beta chains from one sample sequenced in a study of T cell responses to AZD1222 COVID-19 vaccine. TCRdb keeps only in-frame clones here, not all; method: immunoSEQ multiplex PCR. The sample yields around 45,000 clones, 80% seen once. The material sequenced was peripheral blood, taken 28 days after the second dose of the MenACWY control vaccine. The source is an adult who received the MenACWY meningococcal vaccine as a control.

The chain carries TRBV9 and TRBJ2-2, with 9 nucleotides matching TRBD2. With 4 bases clipped from V and 8 bases from J, the junction kept 6 bases outside the gene matches. The CDR3 sequence is 14 residues long. Germline CDR1 and CDR2: SGDLS and YYNGEE. The CDR3 nucleotides read TGTGCCAGCAGCCCAGGACTAGCGAAAGGGGAGCTGTTTTTT. Translating it yields CASSPGLAKGELFF.

V and J are TRBV28 and TRBJ2-3; 9 positions agree with TRBD1. V lost 8 bases to trimming and J lost 1 base; unmatched junction nucleotides: 7. Germline CDR1 is MDHEN and CDR2 is SYDVKM. This CDR3 contains 15 residues. CDR3 loop: CASGGGQGGTDTQYF. DNA for the CDR3: TGTGCCAGCGGGGGGGGACAGGGCGGCACAGATACGCAGTATTTT.

This chain connects TRBV5-4 to TRBJ1-5; D possibly corresponds to TRBD1 (6 bases). The CDR3 is 12 residues long. CDR1 is SGHNT and CDR2 is YYREEE in the germline V gene (reference sequence). Trimming stripped 5 bases from V and 6 bases from J, with 9 bases between. CDR3 region: CASSIQGQPQHF. The DNA for the CDR3 is TGTGCCAGCAGTATACAGGGTCAGCCCCAGCATTTT.

The V and J genes are TRBV6-5 and TRBJ2-1; D unresolved. Trimming cost V 5 bases and J 0 bases, with 11 bases left between them. This CDR3 comprises 15 residues. Per germline, CDR1 MNHEY and CDR2 SVGAGI. CDR3 sequence reads: CASSPDPSSYNEQFF. As DNA, the CDR3 is TGTGCCAGCAGTCCGGACCCGAGCTCCTACAATGAGCAGTTCTTC.

This rearrangement joins TRBV12-3 or TRBV12-4 to TRBJ1-3; D remains ambiguous. This CDR3 has 12 amino acids. Trimming stripped 5 bases from V and 2 bases from J, with 4 bases between. CDR3 in amino acids: CASSPPGNTIYF. Here the CDR3 DNA reads TGTGCCAGCAGTCCCCCTGGAAACACCATATATTTT.

This clone was seen once. This rearrangement joins TRBV24-1 to TRBJ2-3; no firm D call. V lost 7 bases, J lost 4 bases, and 8 bases lay in between. The CDR3 consists of 12 residues. CDR1 is KGHDR and CDR2 is SFDVKD in the germline V gene. CDR3 coding DNA: TGTGCCACCAGCCTAGGCCCAGATACGCAGTATTTT. Its protein is CATSLGPDTQYF.

The rearrangement links TRBV29-1 to TRBJ1-3, with no clear D. Trimming left V 7 bases short and J 1 base short, with 14 bases between. The CDR3 contains 14 residues. CDR1 SQVTM and CDR2 ANQGSEA come from the germline V gene. CDR3 in amino acids: CSAGLGSSGNTIYF. As DNA, the CDR3 is TGCAGCGCTGGATTAGGGAGTTCTGGAAACACCATATATTTT.

This chain joins TRBV7-9 and TRBJ2-3; 9 bases align to TRBD2. V was clipped by 5 bases and J by 3 bases; unmatched bases: 9. Germline values: CDR1 SEHNR, CDR2 FQNEAQ (reference sequence). The CDR3 extends over 16 amino acids. CDR3 loop: CASSPPLAGRTDTQYF. The CDR3 nucleotides read TGTGCCAGCAGCCCCCCCCTAGCGGGAAGAACAGATACGCAGTATTTT.